Given below is one T cell receptor beta chain in context. Its antigen is not known. Germline V gene lookup returns CDR1 SQVTM and CDR2 ANQGSEA. Trimming stripped 2 bases from V and 0 bases from J, with 10 bases between. The CDR3 has 14 amino acids. The data are from a study of CD8 T cells in Susac syndrome. Study in general: Patients with Susac syndrome were therapy-naive, treated with corticosteroids, or treated with intravenous immunoglobulin alone when blood was collected. Points from the study as a whole: Clonal expansion was not seen in any Susac syndrome CD4+ T cell repertoire. That the number of individuals in its TCR sequencing and HLA analysis was relatively small was acknowledged by the study.

The authors reverse transcribed 0.5 to 1 ug RNA with random hexamers. TCRdb passed the immunoSEQ multiplex PCR reads through MiXCR, listing each CDR3 protein once. The sample consists of roughly 150,000 distinct CDR3 sequences, roughly 95% of them appearing once. This chain uses TRBV29-1 with TRBJ2-5; D not certain. Material: CD4+ T cells from PBMCs. This clonotype originated in a human donor with Susac syndrome. The CDR3 sequence: CSVEQKTYQETQYF. The CDR3 nucleotides read TGCAGCGTTGAACAAAAGACCTACCAAGAGACCCAGTACTTC.